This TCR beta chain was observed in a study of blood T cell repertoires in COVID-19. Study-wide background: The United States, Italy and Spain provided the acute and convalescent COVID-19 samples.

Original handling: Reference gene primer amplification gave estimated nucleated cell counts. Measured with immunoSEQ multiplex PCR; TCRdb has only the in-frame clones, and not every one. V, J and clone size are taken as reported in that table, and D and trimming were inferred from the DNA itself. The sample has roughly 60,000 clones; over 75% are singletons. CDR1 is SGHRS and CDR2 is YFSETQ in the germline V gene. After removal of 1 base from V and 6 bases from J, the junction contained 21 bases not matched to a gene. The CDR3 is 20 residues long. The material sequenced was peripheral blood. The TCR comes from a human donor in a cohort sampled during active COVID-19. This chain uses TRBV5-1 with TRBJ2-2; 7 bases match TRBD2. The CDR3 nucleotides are TGCGCCAGCAGCTTGAGTGGACTAGTTCTAGCCACAACTTCTGCCGGGGAGCTGTTTTTT. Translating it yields CASSLSGLVLATTSAGELFF.